Following are 18 T cell receptor beta chains from one sample sequenced in a study of regulatory T cells in long-lasting Graves disease. This sample's time point: newly diagnosed GD, antithyroid drugs for less than 3 months. PBMC RNA served as the TCR library source. To make TCR beta libraries, researchers used iRepertoire HTBI primers and Arm-PCR of CDR3 regions. TCRdb re-called the multiplex PCR reads through MiXCR, storing one row per CDR3 protein. Found here are hundreds of thousands of distinct CDR3 sequences, around 16% of them singletons; the top ten hold approximately 8%. Separately, the same data were catalogued under a study of T cells in Graves' hyperthyroidism and ophthalmopathy.

Material: peripheral blood mononuclear cells (PBMCs), obtained at new diagnosis, from a patient treated with antithyroid drugs. Receptors were obtained from a woman in her forties with Graves disease.

This clonotype was observed a handful of times. This rearrangement joins TRBV5-1 to TRBJ2-3; 9 positions match TRBD1. J lost 3 bases, V lost 4 bases, and 9 bases had no gene match. This CDR3 has 16 residues. Germline V gives CDR1 SGHRS, CDR2 YFSETQ. CDR3 nucleotide sequence: TGCGCCAGCAGCCCAGGACAGGGGCGGGGAACAGATACGCAGTATTTT. The encoded protein is CASSPGQGRGTDTQYF.

The chain couples TRBV11-2 to TRBJ2-7; unclear D gene. The CDR3 covers 13 residues. Germline V gene lookup returns CDR1 SGHAT and CDR2 FQNNGV. The V and J ends lost 4 bases and 3 bases respectively, with 10 bases between them. CDR3 amino acids: CASSSVVGYEQYF. In DNA form, the CDR3 reads TGTGCCAGCAGCTCAGTAGTAGGCTACGAGCAGTACTTC.

In its sample, this clonotype was seen a few times. The chain has TRBV12-3 or TRBV12-4 and TRBJ1-5; TRBD1 agrees at 10 bases. J lost 5 bases, V lost 2 bases, and 9 bases had no gene match. This CDR3 contains 17 residues. DNA for the CDR3: TGTGCCAGCAGTTTAAAATTTGGGACAGGGGTGGATCAGCCCCAGCATTTT. Translated: CASSLKFGTGVDQPQHF.

The CDR3 reads CASSLGREGQPQHF. CDR3 in DNA: TGTGCCAGCAGCTTAGGCAGGGAGGGTCAGCCCCAGCATTTT. The chain is built from TRBV7-6 and TRBJ1-5, with D tentatively TRBD1 (5 bases). Trimming cost V 1 base and J 6 bases, with 10 bases left between them. The length of the CDR3 is 14 residues. Germline V gene lookup returns CDR1 SGHVS and CDR2 FNYEAQ.

This clonotype has at least ten counts. The rearrangement joins TRBV19 to TRBJ2-1; TRBD2 matches at 9 bases. Germline loops: CDR1 LNHDA, CDR2 SQIVND (reference sequence). Trimming removed 9 bases from V and 0 bases from J; junction bases left unmatched: 6. The CDR3 is made up of 15 amino acids. DNA of the CDR3: TGTGCCAGCAACCTAGCGGGGAGCTCCTACAATGAGCAGTTCTTC. It encodes CASNLAGSSYNEQFF.

This clonotype occurred many times. V usage is TRBV28 and J usage is TRBJ1-5, with D possibly TRBD1 on 6 matching bases. With 6 bases removed from V and 7 bases from J, the gap between germline ends came to 19 bases. The CDR3 covers 15 residues. CDR1 and CDR2 from the germline V gene are MDHEN and SYDVKM. The CDR3 here is CASSPGTLTPQPQHF. DNA of the CDR3: TGTGCCAGCAGCCCTGGGACACTCACCCCACAGCCCCAGCATTTT.

On this clonotype: This may come from a read error, since a much larger clone is one base off. The rearrangement joins TRBV11-2 to TRBJ2-3; tentatively, D is TRBD2 (5 bases). CDR1 and CDR2 from the germline V gene are SGHAT and FQNNGV. The CDR3 sequence is 14 residues long. CDR3 DNA: TGTGCCACCGACGTCCGGGGTAGCACAGATACGCGGTATTTT. Encoded protein: CATDVRGSTDTRYF.

The table lists this clonotype with many counts. The J gene is TRBJ2-2, the V gene TRBV19, with a tentative D call TRBD1 (6 bases). CDR3 length equals 14 residues. Germline V gene sequence: CDR1 LNHDA, CDR2 SQIVND (reference sequence). Trimming removed 4 bases at V and 5 bases at J, with 11 bases between. The CDR3 DNA is TGTGCCAGTAGTACCGACAGGAATACCGGGGAGCTGTTTTTT. This gives the protein CASSTDRNTGELFF. The full variable domain, with the rest looked up from reference TRBV19 and TRBJ2-2, is DGGITQSPKYLFRKEGQNVTLSCEQNLNHDAMYWYRQDPGQGLRLIYYSQIVNDFQKGDIAEGYSVSREKKESFPLTVTSAQKNPTAFYLCASSTDRNTGELFFGEGSRLTVL.

V is TRBV28 and J is TRBJ2-7, with D unresolved. This CDR3 spans 14 amino acids. The germline gives CDR1 MDHEN, CDR2 SYDVKM. With 4 bases removed from V and 2 bases from J, the gap between germline ends came to 12 bases. As DNA, the CDR3 is TGTGCCAGCAGTTCTGCAGGATTCCCCTACGAGCAGTACTTC. This gives the protein CASSSAGFPYEQYF. Supplemented by reference TRBV28 and TRBJ2-7, the full variable domain reads DVKVTQSSRYLVKRTGEKVFLECVQDMDHENMFWYRQDPGLGLRLIYFSYDVKMKEKGDIPEGYSVSREKKERFSLILESASTNQTSMYLCASSSAGFPYEQYFGPGTRLTVT.

To note about this clonotype: A single base separates this from a much larger clone, so it may be a read error. The gene calls are TRBV9 and TRBJ2-2; 14 bases match TRBD2. CDR3 length: 18 amino acids. CDR1 is SGDLS, CDR2 YYNGEE, per germline. As DNA, the CDR3 is TGTGCCAGCAGCTTCCCCGGGACTAGCGGGAGTCCCCCCGGGGAGGTGTTTTTT. It specifies CASSFPGTSGSPPGEVFF.

This clonotype was found many times. The chain uses TRBV6-1 and TRBJ1-2; D is perhaps TRBD1 (6 bases). The CDR3 is 16 residues long. Deletions cut 3 bases from V and 6 bases from J, with 20 bases between. Germline CDR1 MNHNS, CDR2 SASEGT. CDR3 protein: CASSDASDTWGHGYTF. The DNA for the CDR3 is TGTGCCAGCAGTGACGCTTCTGATACTTGGGGGCATGGCTACACCTTC.

This clonotype was recorded many times. The V and J genes are TRBV19 and TRBJ1-1; 7 bases fit TRBD1. Germline V gives CDR1 LNHDA, CDR2 SQIVND (reference sequence). J gave up 1 base and V 4 bases, and 9 bases lay outside the gene matches. This CDR3 is built from 16 residues. The DNA for the CDR3 is TGTGCCAGTAGTACTCAACCGGGACAGTGGAACACTGAAGCTTTCTTT. Its protein product is CASSTQPGQWNTEAFF. Full variable domain (rest looked up from reference TRBV19 and TRBJ1-1): DGGITQSPKYLFRKEGQNVTLSCEQNLNHDAMYWYRQDPGQGLRLIYYSQIVNDFQKGDIAEGYSVSREKKESFPLTVTSAQKNPTAFYLCASSTQPGQWNTEAFFGQGTRLTVV.

This clonotype was seen ten or more times. The gene calls are TRBV6-5 and TRBJ2-7; 14 bases are a match to TRBD2. This CDR3 has 18 amino acids. Germline V gives CDR1 MNHEY, CDR2 SVGAGI. Losses at the gene ends were 4 bases for V and 6 bases for J; bases not matched to a gene: 14. CDR3 amino acids: CASSSPSGLAGVPSEQYF. The CDR3 DNA sequence: TGTGCCAGCAGTTCCCCTTCGGGACTAGCGGGAGTCCCAAGCGAGCAGTACTTC.

This clonotype was observed at least ten times. CDR3 amino acids: CASTKGFSNDNEQFF. DNA for the CDR3: TGTGCCAGCACCAAGGGATTCAGTAACGACAATGAGCAGTTCTTC. This chain connects TRBV27 to TRBJ2-1; D is undetermined. There are 15 residues in the CDR3. Trimming cost V 7 bases and J 5 bases, with 18 bases left between them. The germline V gene encodes CDR1 MNHEY and CDR2 SMNVEV (reference sequence).

This clonotype was seen ten or more times. The rearrangement joins TRBV9 to TRBJ2-1; TRBD1 might be the D (6 bases). CDR3 length: 13 amino acids. CDR1 is SGDLS, CDR2 YYNGEE, per germline. V lost 3 bases, J lost 6 bases, and 10 bases lay in between. CDR3: CASSGTGSNEQFF. CDR3 DNA sequence: TGTGCCAGCAGCGGAACAGGGTCCAATGAGCAGTTCTTC.

The sample holds many counts of this clonotype. The chain couples TRBV27 to TRBJ2-2; 10 bases line up with TRBD1. The CDR3 has 17 residues. The germline V gene has CDR1 MNHEY and CDR2 SMNVEV (reference sequence). V lost 3 bases to trimming and J lost 4 bases; unmatched junction nucleotides: 8. CDR3: CASSFFDRGRVTGELFF. The CDR3 DNA reads TGTGCCAGCAGTTTTTTCGACAGGGGGCGCGTCACCGGGGAGCTGTTTTTT.

This clonotype has a handful of counts. The chain uses TRBV20-1 and TRBJ2-3; 7 nucleotides line up with TRBD1. This CDR3 contains 14 residues. Germline V lookup: CDR1 DFQATT, CDR2 SNEGSKA (reference sequence). The J segment lost 3 bases and the V segment lost 1 base, leaving 4 bases of the junction unmatched. The DNA of the CDR3 is TGCAGTGCTAGAGCGAGGGGGCGAACAGATACGCAGTATTTT. Amino acid sequence: CSARARGRTDTQYF.

The sample holds many counts of this clonotype. The rearrangement uses TRBV27 and TRBJ2-5, with D possibly being TRBD2 (5 bases). Germline-derived CDR1 and CDR2 are MNHEY and SMNVEV (reference sequence). The CDR3 loop spans 15 amino acids. V was shortened by 0 bases and J by 4 bases, with 12 bases between the two germline ends. The CDR3 spells CASSLSPGLGETQYF. The CDR3 nucleotides are TGTGCCAGCAGTTTATCACCGGGATTGGGAGAGACCCAGTACTTC.